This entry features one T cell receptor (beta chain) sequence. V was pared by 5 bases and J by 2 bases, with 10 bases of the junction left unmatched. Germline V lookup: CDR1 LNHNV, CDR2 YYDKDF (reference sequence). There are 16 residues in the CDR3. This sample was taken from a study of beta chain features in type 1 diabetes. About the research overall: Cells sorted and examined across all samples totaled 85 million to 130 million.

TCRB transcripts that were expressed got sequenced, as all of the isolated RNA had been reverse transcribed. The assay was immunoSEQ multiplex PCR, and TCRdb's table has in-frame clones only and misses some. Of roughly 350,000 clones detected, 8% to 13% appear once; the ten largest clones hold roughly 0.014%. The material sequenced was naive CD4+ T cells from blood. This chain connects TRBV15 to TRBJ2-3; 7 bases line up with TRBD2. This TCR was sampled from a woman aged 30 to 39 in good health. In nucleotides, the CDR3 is TGTGCCACCAGCGGATCTAGCGGAAAGACCACAGATACGCAGTATTTT. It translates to CATSGSSGKTTDTQYF.